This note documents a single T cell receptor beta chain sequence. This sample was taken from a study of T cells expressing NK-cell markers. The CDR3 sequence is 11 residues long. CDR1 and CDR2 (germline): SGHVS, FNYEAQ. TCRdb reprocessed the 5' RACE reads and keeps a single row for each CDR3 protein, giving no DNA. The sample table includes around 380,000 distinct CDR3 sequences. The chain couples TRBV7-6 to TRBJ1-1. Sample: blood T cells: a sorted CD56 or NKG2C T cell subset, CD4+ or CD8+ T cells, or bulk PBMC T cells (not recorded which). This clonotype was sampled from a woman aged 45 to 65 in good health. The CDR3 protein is CASSDDTEAFF.